This TCR beta chain was profiled in a study of blood T cell repertoires in COVID-19. Germline V gives CDR1 SGHTS, CDR2 YDEGEE. The CDR3 extends over 17 amino acids. The J segment lost 4 bases and the V segment lost 4 bases, leaving 10 bases of the junction unmatched. Sequenced by immunoSEQ multiplex PCR; TCRdb stores in-frame clones only, minus some. This table has roughly 50,000 clones, 80% to 90% appearing once. This sequence originates from a woman older than 75 with acute or convalescent COVID-19. The chain recombines TRBV5-8 with TRBJ2-6, with TRBD1 matching 8 bases. The material sequenced was peripheral blood. This CDR3 reads CASSRTGYGTGANVLTF. As DNA, the CDR3 is TGTGCCAGCAGCAGGACAGGGTACGGAACCGGGGCCAACGTCCTGACTTTC.